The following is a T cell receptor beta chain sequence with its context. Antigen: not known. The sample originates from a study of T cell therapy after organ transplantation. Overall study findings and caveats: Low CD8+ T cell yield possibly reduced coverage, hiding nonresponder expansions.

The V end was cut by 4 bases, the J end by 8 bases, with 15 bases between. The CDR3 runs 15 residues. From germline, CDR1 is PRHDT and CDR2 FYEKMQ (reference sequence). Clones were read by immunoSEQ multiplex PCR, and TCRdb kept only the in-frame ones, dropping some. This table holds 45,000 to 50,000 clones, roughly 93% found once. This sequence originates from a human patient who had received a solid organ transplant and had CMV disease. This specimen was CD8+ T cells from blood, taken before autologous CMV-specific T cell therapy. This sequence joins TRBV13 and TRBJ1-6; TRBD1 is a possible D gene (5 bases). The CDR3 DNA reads TGTGCCAGCAGCTCCACTTCCCGGGGGGATTCACCCCTCCACTTT. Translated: CASSSTSRGDSPLHF.